Each of the 9 T cell receptor beta chains below was sequenced from the same sample in a study of cytomegalovirus exposure and HLA in healthy donors. Profiled with immunoSEQ multiplex PCR; TCRdb holds only in-frame clones, not every one. The sample yields 220,000 or so clones, roughly 84% seen once. Sequences were obtained from PBMCs. Source of these receptors: a woman aged 18-29 years in good health and CMV-seropositive.

V usage is TRBV4-1 and J usage is TRBJ2-4; D uncertain. The CDR3 has 15 amino acids. Trimming took off 1 base at V and 9 bases at J, with 16 bases between the two ends. In germline, CDR1 is MGHRA, CDR2 YSYEKL. In nucleotides, the CDR3 is TGCGCCAGCAGCCAAGGATCCCAGATTCTTGGCATTCAGTACTTC. This translates into CASSQGSQILGIQYF.

V usage is TRBV6-4 and J usage is TRBJ2-3, with TRBD2 matching over 8 bases. CDR1 and CDR2 (germline): MRHNA, SNTAGT. The CDR3 spans 16 residues. Trimming cost V 3 bases and J 3 bases; bases outside gene matches: 8. CDR3 sequence: CASSEQATSATDTQYF. As DNA, the CDR3 is TGTGCCAGCAGTGAACAGGCGACTAGCGCTACAGATACGCAGTATTTT.

The chain uses TRBV7-8 and TRBJ2-2; D not certain. CDR1 is SGHVS and CDR2 is FQNEAQ in the germline V gene. V lost 5 bases, J lost 1 base, and 8 bases lay in between. The CDR3 has 14 amino acids. The CDR3 loop reads CASSLTVNTGELFF. As DNA, the CDR3 is TGTGCCAGCAGCCTCACAGTGAACACCGGGGAGCTGTTTTTT.

V is TRBV9 and J is TRBJ1-2, with 7 bases identical to TRBD1. CDR1 and CDR2 from the germline V gene are SGDLS and YYNGEE. The CDR3 covers 16 residues. V lost 3 bases to trimming and J lost 5 bases; unmatched junction nucleotides: 13. CDR3: CASSASQGVSVYGYTF. The CDR3 coding sequence is TGTGCCAGCAGCGCGTCTCAGGGGGTTTCTGTGTATGGCTACACCTTC.

The DNA of the CDR3 is TGTGCCAGCAGTTTAGATCAACGTAGCGGGAGATCCAACGAGCAGTACTTC. Translation gives CASSLDQRSGRSNEQYF. V and J are TRBV28 and TRBJ2-7, with 9 bases matching TRBD2. Germline values: CDR1 MDHEN, CDR2 SYDVKM. J lost 5 bases, V lost 2 bases, and 13 bases had no gene match. The CDR3 runs 17 residues.

The chain links TRBV30 to TRBJ1-4, with 7 bases identical to TRBD1. J gave up 7 bases and V 2 bases, and 10 bases lay outside the gene matches. The CDR3 totals 15 residues. Germline V lookup: CDR1 GTSNPN, CDR2 SVGIG (reference sequence). In DNA form, the CDR3 reads TGTGCCTGGAGTTCCCCCGGGACAGAAGGTGAAAAACTGTTTTTT. Protein: CAWSSPGTEGEKLFF. The full variable domain, in which reference TRBV30 and TRBJ1-4 provide the parts outside the CDR3, is SQTIHQWPATLVQPVGSPLSLECTVEGTSNPNLYWYRQAAGRGLQLLFYSVGIGQISSEVPQNLSASRPQDRQFILSSKKLLLSDSGFYLCAWSSPGTEGEKLFFGSGTQLSVL.

This chain joins TRBV27 and TRBJ1-5; D remains ambiguous. The CDR3 is 12 residues long. Germline V lookup: CDR1 MNHEY, CDR2 SMNVEV (reference sequence). The V end lost 5 bases, the J end lost 1 base, and 3 bases lay between the germline ends. CDR3 sequence reads: CASSQSNQPQHF. The CDR3 nucleotides are TGTGCCAGCAGTCAGAGCAATCAGCCCCAGCATTTT.

The table lists this clone with a count of one. The J gene is TRBJ1-2, the V gene TRBV5-1, with TRBD1 matching over 9 bases. This CDR3 contains 15 residues. Germline V gives CDR1 SGHRS, CDR2 YFSETQ. The V gene end was trimmed by 4 bases and the J gene end by 8 bases; junction bases not matched to a gene: 12. The CDR3 nucleotides are TGCGCCAGCAGCATTAAGGGACAGGGATTGGACGGCTACACCTTC. Translated: CASSIKGQGLDGYTF.

The rearrangement links TRBV7-9 to TRBJ1-1; 7 bases are shared with TRBD1. J was trimmed by 5 bases and V by 5 bases; bases with no gene match: 5. CDR3 length: 13 residues. Germline V CDR1 and CDR2: SEHNR, FQNEAQ (reference sequence). The CDR3 loop is CASSRSQGTEAFF. The CDR3 DNA is TGTGCCAGCAGCCGGTCACAGGGGACTGAAGCTTTCTTT.